These 21 T cell receptor beta chains share one sample of origin, sequenced in a study of T cells in Graves' hyperthyroidism and ophthalmopathy. Amplified TCR beta CDR3 regions came from RNA transcripts. Using the HTBI primer set, a first-round RT-PCR was run on the TCR CDR3. TCRdb itself ran the multiplex PCR reads through MiXCR, one entry per CDR3 protein. The sample comprises fewer than 600,000 distinct CDR3 sequences, 14% of which are singletons, and over 15% rests with the top ten. The sample was blood. The receptors were sampled from a young woman with Graves' hyperthyroidism.

In this sample, this clonotype turned up many times. The genes are TRBV30 and TRBJ1-2, with 10 nucleotides matching TRBD1. Germline CDR1 reads GTSNPN; CDR2 reads SVGIG (reference sequence). CDR3 length: 14 amino acids. V gave up 3 bases and J gave up 6 bases; unmatched junction bases: 7. The CDR3 coding sequence is TGTGCCTGGAGGGGGGACAGGGGTCGGGATGGCTACACCTTC. Encoded protein: CAWRGDRGRDGYTF.

In its sample, this clonotype was seen a few times. The genes are TRBV29-1 and TRBJ2-1; a possible D gene is TRBD1 (7 bases). The CDR3 spans 13 residues. Germline V CDR1 and CDR2: SQVTM, ANQGSEA. Trimming pared 6 bases from V and 5 bases from J, leaving 14 bases between. CDR3 DNA: TGCAGCGTAAGGGGCAGGGGGGACAATGAGCAGTTCTTC. Translated, it gives CSVRGRGDNEQFF.

This clonotype was seen ten or more times. The genes are TRBV12-3 or TRBV12-4 and TRBJ2-1; 8 bases are a match to TRBD2. With 6 bases clipped from V and 6 bases from J, the junction kept 10 bases outside the gene matches. The CDR3 runs 15 residues. CDR3 residues: CASSPAGAGGNEQFF. For the CDR3, the DNA is TGTGCCAGCAGCCCAGCGGGAGCCGGGGGCAATGAGCAGTTCTTC.

This chain uses TRBV12-3 or TRBV12-4 with TRBJ1-1; D is undetermined. V lost 6 bases to trimming and J lost 0 bases, with 14 bases between them. CDR3 size: 15 residues. CDR3 amino acids: CASSPEGNMNTEAFF. The CDR3 coding sequence is TGTGCCAGCAGCCCAGAGGGAAATATGAACACTGAAGCTTTCTTT.

This clonotype was observed a handful of times. J is TRBJ1-3 and V is TRBV6-5; D is unclear. Trimming cost V 0 bases and J 0 bases, with 3 bases left between them. CDR1 is MNHEY, CDR2 SVGAGI, per germline. The CDR3 spans 14 residues. CDR3 sequence: CASSYSGSGNTIYF. CDR3 in DNA: TGTGCCAGCAGTTACTCGGGCTCTGGAAACACCATATATTTT.

This clonotype was detected many times. The chain recombines TRBV5-1 with TRBJ1-2; D is perhaps TRBD1 (6 bases). Germline CDR1 and CDR2: SGHRS and YFSETQ. With 2 bases removed from V and 2 bases from J, the gap between germline ends came to 10 bases. CDR3 length: 14 residues. The CDR3 DNA is TGCGCCAGCAGCTTACAGGGTTCCAACTATGGCTACACCTTC. It is translated as CASSLQGSNYGYTF.

This clonotype showed up many times. The rearrangement joins TRBV28 to TRBJ2-1, with no clear D. The CDR3 has 16 residues. The ends were cut back, 5 bases at V and 5 bases at J, with 19 bases in the middle. Germline CDR1 reads MDHEN; CDR2 reads SYDVKM. The CDR3 DNA sequence: TGTGCCAGCAGTAGACCAGTCTTTGCGGCGAACAATGAGCAGTTCTTC. Amino acids: CASSRPVFAANNEQFF.

V usage is TRBV27 and J usage is TRBJ2-7; tentative D call: TRBD1 (6 bases). Trimming left V 6 bases short and J 3 bases short, with 15 bases between. The CDR3 extends over 14 amino acids. The V gene's germline CDR1 is MNHEY and CDR2 SMNVEV (reference sequence). The CDR3 nucleotides are TGTGCCAGCAGGGATCTACAGGGAGTCTACGAGCAGTACTTC. Its translation: CASRDLQGVYEQYF.

This clonotype was recorded many times. The chain combines TRBV7-3 with TRBJ2-2; perhaps TRBD2 as D (5 bases). The CDR3 totals 16 residues. V was shortened by 5 bases and J by 5 bases, with 18 bases between the two germline ends. Germline CDR1 is SGHTA and CDR2 is FQGTGA. The CDR3, as DNA: TGTGCCAGCAGCCCTTCGGGAATACGGCGGACCGGGGAGCTGTTTTTT. It codes for CASSPSGIRRTGELFF.

This clonotype was seen repeatedly, ten times or more. The V call is TRBV30, the J call TRBJ2-1, with D uncertain. CDR1 GTSNPN and CDR2 SVGIG come from the germline V gene (reference sequence). The V gene lost 0 bases and the J gene lost 9 bases, with 3 bases spanning the gap. The CDR3 covers 10 residues. The CDR3 DNA sequence: TGTGCCTGGAGTGTAACTGAGCAGTTCTTC. It translates to CAWSVTEQFF.

This clonotype was seen repeatedly, ten times or more. The rearrangement uses TRBV2 and TRBJ2-3, with D hard to call. Trimming shortened V by 3 bases and J by 3 bases, and 10 bases separated the two germline ends. CDR3 length: 14 residues. The V gene's germline CDR1 is SNHLY and CDR2 FYNNEI. The CDR3 bases are TGTGCCAGCAGTGAGGGTTGGGCGACAGATACGCAGTATTTT. Its protein is CASSEGWATDTQYF.

This clonotype was detected only a few times. The genes are TRBV7-9 and TRBJ2-7; D possibly corresponds to TRBD2 (6 bases). Germline V gene lookup returns CDR1 SEHNR and CDR2 FQNEAQ (reference sequence). The germline V and J ends were trimmed by 4 bases and 7 bases, with 17 bases remaining between them. The CDR3 is 14 amino acids. As DNA, the CDR3 is TGTGCCAGCAGCTCCCCCCCTCTAGCGAGTGAGCAGTACGTC. Residues: CASSSPPLASEQYV.

This clonotype was observed a handful of times. The genes are TRBV3-1 and TRBJ2-3, with D unresolved. The CDR3 loop spans 12 amino acids. The germline gives CDR1 LGHDT, CDR2 YNNKEL (reference sequence). Deletions cut 4 bases from V and 6 bases from J, with 8 bases between. The CDR3 here is CASSPTWDTQYF. The CDR3 DNA sequence: TGTGCCAGCAGCCCAACCTGGGATACGCAGTATTTT.

Points on this clonotype: One end of the junction fails to match germline, which may point to a read error. The V and J genes are TRBV5-1 and TRBJ2-5; D possibly matches TRBD1 or TRBD2 (6 bases each). Germline V gene sequence: CDR1 SGHRS, CDR2 YFSETQ. This CDR3 comprises 14 residues. The CDR3 spells CASSLDQEGGLVHF. The CDR3, as DNA: TGCGCCAGCAGCTTGGATCAAGAGGGGGGATTAGTGCACTTC.

There are a few counts of this clonotype. The rearrangement joins TRBV6-2 or TRBV6-3 to TRBJ2-1; 8 bases fit TRBD2. Looked up from germline, CDR1 is MNHEY and CDR2 is SVGEGT. V was pared by 6 bases and J by 3 bases, with 7 bases of the junction left unmatched. The CDR3 consists of 15 residues. The CDR3 sequence is CASSISGSRYNEQFF. CDR3 sequence (DNA): TGTGCCAGCAGCATAAGCGGGAGCCGCTACAATGAGCAGTTCTTC.

Comments on this clonotype: One end of the junction fails to match germline, which may point to a read error. J is TRBJ2-5 and V is TRBV7-7; D unclear. CDR1 is SSHAT, CDR2 FNYEAQ, per germline (reference sequence). This CDR3 is 12 amino acids long. CDR3 protein: CASSLAQGTQYF. Here the CDR3 DNA reads TGTGCCAGCAGCTTAGCGCAAGGGACCCAGTACTTC.

The V and J genes are TRBV11-2 and TRBJ2-1; 13 bases match TRBD2. The germline V gene encodes CDR1 SGHAT and CDR2 FQNNGV. The CDR3 has 17 amino acids. V was pared by 4 bases and J by 9 bases, with 12 bases of the junction left unmatched. The CDR3 loop reads CASSSNDGLAGVSEQFF. Here the CDR3 DNA reads TGTGCCAGCAGCTCCAACGACGGACTAGCGGGAGTTTCTGAGCAGTTCTTC.

On this clonotype: Given a much more abundant clone one base away, this may be a read error. The J gene is TRBJ2-1, the V gene TRBV12-5, with TRBD2 matching 9 bases. The germline V gene has CDR1 LGHNT and CDR2 FRNRAP. The CDR3 covers 14 residues. V lost 2 bases and J lost 10; bases outside the gene matches: 6. CDR3 sequence: CASGLLAGLDEQFF. The CDR3, as DNA: TGTGCTAGTGGTTTGCTAGCGGGACTAGACGAGCAGTTCTTC.

This clonotype was seen only a few times. The chain combines TRBV20-1 with TRBJ1-5; tentatively, D is TRBD1 (6 bases). The CDR3 is 13 amino acids. CDR1 is DFQATT, CDR2 SNEGSKA, per germline (reference sequence). V was cut by 6 bases and J by 3 bases, with 12 bases left in between. The CDR3 spells CSADTGTNQPQHF. The CDR3 DNA reads TGCAGTGCAGATACAGGGACCAATCAGCCCCAGCATTTT.

This clonotype was detected ten times or more. The gene calls are TRBV7-9 and TRBJ2-1; tentatively, D is TRBD1 (7 bases). The CDR3 consists of 15 residues. V lost 5 bases and J 6 bases, leaving 17 bases between the germline ends. CDR1 and CDR2 from the germline V gene are SEHNR and FQNEAQ (reference sequence). The chain's CDR3 is CASSPTGSGGNEQFF. The DNA for the CDR3 is TGTGCCAGCAGCCCGACAGGGTCCGGGGGCAATGAGCAGTTCTTC.

This clonotype was seen at least ten times. The J gene is TRBJ2-2, the V gene TRBV7-9, with D uncertain. The CDR3 spans 16 residues. Germline CDR1 and CDR2: SEHNR and FQNEAQ (reference sequence). The V end lost 1 base, the J end lost 2 bases, and 11 bases lay between the germline ends. CDR3 region: CASSLGVAANTGELFF. CDR3 nucleotide sequence: TGTGCCAGCAGCTTAGGGGTAGCCGCCAACACCGGGGAGCTGTTTTTT.